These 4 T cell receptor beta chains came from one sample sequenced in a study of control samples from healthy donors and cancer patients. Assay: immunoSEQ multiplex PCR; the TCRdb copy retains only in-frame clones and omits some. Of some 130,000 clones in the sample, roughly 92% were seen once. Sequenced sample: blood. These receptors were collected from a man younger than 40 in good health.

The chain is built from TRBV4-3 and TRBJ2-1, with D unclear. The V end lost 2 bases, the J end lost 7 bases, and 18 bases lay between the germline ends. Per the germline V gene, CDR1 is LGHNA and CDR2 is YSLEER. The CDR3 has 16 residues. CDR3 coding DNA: TGCGCCAGCAGCCAACATAGGGATCCTGAAGGGAATGAGCAGTTCTTC. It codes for CASSQHRDPEGNEQFF.

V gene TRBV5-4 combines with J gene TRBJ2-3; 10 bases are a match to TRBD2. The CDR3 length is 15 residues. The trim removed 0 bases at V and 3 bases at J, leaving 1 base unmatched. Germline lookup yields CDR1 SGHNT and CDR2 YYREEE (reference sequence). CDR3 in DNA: TGTGCCAGCAGCTTGGGGACTAGCGGAACAGATACGCAGTATTTT. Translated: CASSLGTSGTDTQYF.

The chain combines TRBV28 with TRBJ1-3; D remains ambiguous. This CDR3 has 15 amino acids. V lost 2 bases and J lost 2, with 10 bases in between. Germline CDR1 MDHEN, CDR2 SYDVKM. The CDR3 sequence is CASSLVQSPGNTIYF. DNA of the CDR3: TGTGCCAGCAGTTTAGTACAGAGCCCTGGAAACACCATATATTTT.

Here the CDR3 DNA reads TGTGCCAGTAGTAATGGACTTAGCTCCTACAATGAGCAGTTCTTC. Its protein product is CASSNGLSSYNEQFF. This chain uses TRBV19 with TRBJ2-1; tentatively, D is TRBD2 (5 bases). V lost 4 bases and J 0 bases, leaving 10 bases between the germline ends. CDR1 and CDR2 from the germline V gene are LNHDA and SQIVND (reference sequence). This CDR3 has 15 amino acids. The whole variable domain, filled in from reference TRBV19 and TRBJ2-1, reads DGGITQSPKYLFRKEGQNVTLSCEQNLNHDAMYWYRQDPGQGLRLIYYSQIVNDFQKGDIAEGYSVSREKKESFPLTVTSAQKNPTAFYLCASSNGLSSYNEQFFGPGTRLTVL.